Each of the 25 T cell receptor beta chains below was sequenced from the same sample in a study of Ad26.COV2.S vaccination and SARS-CoV-2 variants. Indicated treatment: around 19 received Ad26.COV2.S at low or high dose, single or two shots; roughly 5 received placebo; per-sample allocation not given. The study sampled participants on day 63 after the first vaccine or placebo injection. Libraries were prepared by immunoSEQ multiplex PCR; TCRdb keeps only in-frame clonotypes and omits some of them. The sample holds hundreds of thousands of clones, around 83% seen once. The source material was peripheral blood, sampled in a trial of Ad26.COV2.S vaccine versus placebo. Source of these receptors: a person between 18 and 65 years old who received the Ad26.COV2.S COVID-19 vaccine or a placebo.

The CDR3 coding sequence is TGCGCCAGCAGCCAAGATGGTGGGACAGGGACCCTCTACGAGCAGTACTTC. Translated, it gives CASSQDGGTGTLYEQYF. The chain recombines TRBV4-3 with TRBJ2-7, with 9 bases that match TRBD1. This CDR3 region has 17 residues. Germline assignment: CDR1 LGHNA and CDR2 YSLEER. With V trimmed by 0 bases and J by 3 bases, 9 bases remained unmatched.

The chain employs TRBV10-2 and TRBJ1-2; 9 positions agree with TRBD1. With 6 bases clipped from V and 6 bases from J, the junction kept 5 bases outside the gene matches. Germline values: CDR1 WSHSY, CDR2 SAAADI. The CDR3 has 13 residues. CDR3 residues: CASRTTGGHGYTF. CDR3 nucleotide sequence: TGCGCCAGCAGGACAACAGGGGGCCATGGCTACACCTTC.

The chain joins TRBV24-1 to TRBJ2-6, with TRBD1 matching 8 bases. This CDR3 has 15 amino acids. V lost 12 bases and J lost 0; bases outside the gene matches: 6. The V gene's germline CDR1 is KGHDR and CDR2 SFDVKD. CDR3 protein: CAAGTGDSGANVLTF. CDR3 nucleotide sequence: TGTGCCGCCGGGACAGGAGACTCTGGGGCCAACGTCCTGACTTTC.

The J gene is TRBJ1-1, the V gene TRBV29-1; unclear D gene. Germline V gives CDR1 SQVTM, CDR2 ANQGSEA. V was pared by 5 bases and J by 5 bases, with 6 bases between. This CDR3 region has 10 residues. CDR3 DNA: TGCAGCGTTTTTGGGACTGAAGCTTTCTTT. Encoded protein: CSVFGTEAFF.

The chain combines TRBV21-1 with TRBJ2-1; the table gives TRBD2 as D, unverified against the DNA. TRBV21-1 is recorded as a pseudogene. The CDR3 loop spans 13 amino acids. CDR3 in amino acids: CASSKEIGSGQFF. The CDR3 bases are TGTGCCAGCAGCAAAGAGATCGGGAGTGGGCAGTTCTTC.

In this sample, this clone turned up once. The chain employs TRBV10-3 and TRBJ2-7; D might be TRBD1 or TRBD2, each matching 5 bases. This CDR3 comprises 15 residues. Germline assignment: CDR1 ENHRY and CDR2 SYGVKD. V lost 0 bases, J lost 2 bases, and 11 bases lay in between. The CDR3 DNA sequence: TGTGCCATCAGTGAGTCAAGGGGACGACCCTACGAGCAGTACTTC. This gives the protein CAISESRGRPYEQYF.

J is TRBJ2-5 and V is TRBV11-2; D is possibly TRBD2 (5 bases). This CDR3 contains 15 residues. Trimming stripped 4 bases from V and 5 bases from J, with 17 bases between. Germline V gene sequence: CDR1 SGHAT, CDR2 FQNNGV. The CDR3 protein is CASSSRTELVETQYF. CDR3 DNA sequence: TGTGCCAGCAGCTCAAGGACTGAACTGGTTGAGACCCAGTACTTC.

The V gene is TRBV6-6, the J gene TRBJ2-7, with 7 bases that match TRBD1. V lost 7 bases, J lost 2 bases, and 8 bases stayed unmatched. CDR3 length: 14 residues. Per the germline V gene, CDR1 is MNHNY and CDR2 is SVGAGI (reference sequence). The CDR3 nucleotides read TGTGCCAGCATCCCGGGACAGATTCCCTACGAGCAGTACTTC. Its protein product is CASIPGQIPYEQYF.

The gene calls are TRBV6-2 or TRBV6-3 and TRBJ2-4; D is ambiguous. The CDR3 has 16 residues. Trimming cost V 3 bases and J 1 base, with 13 bases left between them. Germline CDR1 is MNHEY and CDR2 is SVGEGT. The DNA for the CDR3 is TGTGCCAGCAGTTATTCGGCCGACCTTGCCAAAAACATTCAGTACTTC. Protein product: CASSYSADLAKNIQYF.

The rearrangement uses TRBV6-2 or TRBV6-3 and TRBJ2-1; possibly TRBD1 for D (6 bases). Germline values: CDR1 MNHEY, CDR2 SVGEGT. The CDR3 is made up of 14 amino acids. Trimming took 5 bases from V and 5 from J, leaving 13 bases between them. The CDR3 spells CASSNHRADNEQFF. CDR3 bases: TGTGCCAGCAGTAACCACAGGGCCGACAATGAGCAGTTCTTC.

CDR3 amino acids: CASSAGQPSTDTQYF. The CDR3 DNA is TGCGCCAGCAGCGCTGGACAGCCTAGCACAGATACGCAGTATTTT. The chain is built from TRBV5-1 and TRBJ2-3; TRBD1 might be the D (6 bases). CDR3 length: 15 residues. Germline assignment: CDR1 SGHRS and CDR2 YFSETQ. V was shortened by 4 bases and J by 0 bases, with 12 bases between the two germline ends.

CDR3: CASSPTQGPRNTEAFF. The CDR3 DNA sequence: TGTGCCAGCTCACCCACACAGGGCCCGAGAAACACTGAAGCTTTCTTT. This chain uses TRBV18 with TRBJ1-1; possibly TRBD1 for D (6 bases). Trimming left V 3 bases short and J 2 bases short, with 16 bases between. This CDR3 spans 16 amino acids. CDR1 and CDR2 (germline): KGHSH, LQKENI.

The V gene is TRBV7-9, the J gene TRBJ2-5; tentatively, D is TRBD1 (6 bases). The CDR3 spans 14 residues. CDR1 SEHNR and CDR2 FQNEAQ come from the germline V gene (reference sequence). The V gene lost 4 bases and the J gene lost 2 bases, with 11 bases spanning the gap. CDR3 in amino acids: CASSSTGLQETQYF. The DNA for the CDR3 is TGTGCCAGCAGCTCAACAGGGTTGCAAGAGACCCAGTACTTC. Filled out from reference TRBV7-9 and TRBJ2-5, the complete variable domain reads DTGVSQNPRHKITKRGQNVTFRCDPISEHNRLYWYRQTLGQGPEFLTYFQNEAQLEKSRLLSDRFSAERPKGSFSTLEIQRTEQGDSAMYLCASSSTGLQETQYFGPGTRLLVL.

The gene calls are TRBV5-1 and TRBJ1-2, with D possibly TRBD1 on 5 matching bases. Trimming cost V 2 bases and J 7 bases, with 12 bases left between them. The CDR3 is 13 amino acids. Germline V gene sequence: CDR1 SGHRS, CDR2 YFSETQ. DNA for the CDR3: TGCGCCAGCAGCTTAGGAGGGGACTTTGGCTACACCTTC. It translates to CASSLGGDFGYTF. Looking up the rest from reference TRBV5-1 and TRBJ1-2 gives the full variable domain: KAGVTQTPRYLIKTRGQQVTLSCSPISGHRSVSWYQQTPGQGLQFLFEYFSETQRNKGNFPGRFSGRQFSNSRSEMNVSTLELGDSALYLCASSLGGDFGYTFGSGTRLTVV.

This clone was seen a few times. This rearrangement joins TRBV28 to TRBJ2-7; no firm D call. There are 15 residues in the CDR3. CDR1 and CDR2 (germline): MDHEN, SYDVKM. V was pared by 1 base and J by 0 bases, with 10 bases between. CDR3 in DNA: TGTGCCAGCAGTTTATTCCCCGGGCGCTCCTACGAGCAGTACTTC. Translated: CASSLFPGRSYEQYF.

This clone was seen a single time. J is TRBJ1-2 and V is TRBV27; 7 nucleotides agree with TRBD1. Looked up from germline, CDR1 is MNHEY and CDR2 is SMNVEV (reference sequence). After removal of 6 bases from V and 2 bases from J, the junction contained 6 bases not matched to a gene. The CDR3 is 14 amino acids. CDR3 amino acids: CASRPGQVNYGYTF. CDR3 DNA: TGTGCCAGCAGGCCCGGACAGGTGAACTATGGCTACACCTTC.

J is TRBJ1-2 and V is TRBV2, with 9 nucleotides matching TRBD1. Trimming at V came to 4 bases and at J to 6 bases, leaving 9 bases not matched to a gene. The CDR3 contains 15 residues. CDR1 is SNHLY and CDR2 is FYNNEI in the germline V gene. CDR3 region: CASSAPRDRVDGYTF. The CDR3, as DNA: TGTGCCAGCAGTGCACCTAGGGACAGGGTTGATGGCTACACCTTC.

V gene TRBV29-1 combines with J gene TRBJ1-1; possible D gene TRBD1, 6 bases. The V and J ends lost 4 bases and 5 bases respectively, with 17 bases between them. CDR1 is SQVTM, CDR2 ANQGSEA, per germline. The CDR3 runs 14 residues. CDR3 DNA sequence: TGCAGCGTTGGGGGAACCAGGGGCTGGACTGAAGCTTTCTTT. It yields the protein CSVGGTRGWTEAFF. Looking up the rest from reference TRBV29-1 and TRBJ1-1 gives the full variable domain: SAVISQKPSRDICQRGTSLTIQCQVDSQVTMMFWYRQQPGQSLTLIATANQGSEATYESGFVIDKFPISRPNLTFSTLTVSNMSPEDSSIYLCSVGGTRGWTEAFFGQGTRLTVV.

The chain has TRBV19 and TRBJ2-2; D gene unclear. V was shortened by 5 bases and J by 2 bases, with 12 bases between the two germline ends. Germline lookup yields CDR1 LNHDA and CDR2 SQIVND (reference sequence). The CDR3 length is 15 residues. The CDR3 sequence: CASSGLSVNTGELFF. CDR3 nucleotides: TGTGCCAGTAGTGGCCTTTCCGTAAACACCGGGGAGCTGTTTTTT.

The V call is TRBV28, the J call TRBJ2-6; 8 nucleotides agree with TRBD1. Trimming took 11 bases from V and 2 from J; bases not matched to a gene: 5. CDR3 length: 14 amino acids. Germline CDR1 reads MDHEN; CDR2 reads SYDVKM. As DNA, the CDR3 is TGTGCCCATTCGGACAGGGCTGGGGCCAACGTCCTGACTTTC. Translating gives CAHSDRAGANVLTF.

The chain links TRBV27 to TRBJ2-1, with 7 bases fitting TRBD1. Germline trimming cut 5 bases from V and 9 bases from J; bases unmatched to any gene: 7. Germline V gives CDR1 MNHEY, CDR2 SMNVEV (reference sequence). This CDR3 comprises 13 residues. The CDR3 spells CASSGTGASEQFF. Written as DNA, the CDR3 is TGTGCCAGCAGTGGTACAGGGGCTAGTGAGCAGTTCTTC.

This clone was counted a single time. This chain joins TRBV11-2 and TRBJ2-5; D is unclear. The V gene lost 5 bases and the J gene lost 5 bases, with 15 bases spanning the gap. This CDR3 has 14 amino acids. Germline CDR1 is SGHAT and CDR2 is FQNNGV. The CDR3 loop reads CASSQSWAGETQYF. The CDR3 region has the DNA TGTGCCAGCAGCCAAAGCTGGGCTGGGGAGACCCAGTACTTC. Filled out from reference TRBV11-2 and TRBJ2-5, the complete variable domain reads EAGVAQSPRYKIIEKRQSVAFWCNPISGHATLYWYQQILGQGPKLLIQFQNNGVVDDSQLPKDRFSAERLKGVDSTLKIQPAKLEDSAVYLCASSQSWAGETQYFGPGTRLLVL.

This chain joins TRBV5-4 and TRBJ2-1; D remains unclear. Germline CDR1 reads SGHNT; CDR2 reads YYREEE (reference sequence). Trimming removed 7 bases at V and 4 bases at J, with 9 bases between. CDR3 length equals 12 residues. This CDR3 reads CASQDTYNEQFF. The CDR3 DNA sequence: TGTGCCAGCCAGGATACATACAATGAGCAGTTCTTC.

This rearrangement joins TRBV5-1 to TRBJ2-7, with TRBD1 matching 7 bases. The CDR3 runs to 14 residues. Germline V gene sequence: CDR1 SGHRS, CDR2 YFSETQ. The trim removed 4 bases at V and 5 bases at J, leaving 9 bases unmatched. CDR3 bases: TGCGCCAGCAGCCTTCCTGACAGGGCAGACGAGCAGTACTTC. Its translation: CASSLPDRADEQYF.

V gene TRBV7-2 combines with J gene TRBJ1-2, with D unresolved. From germline, CDR1 is SGHTA and CDR2 FQGNSA. Trimming stripped 0 bases from V and 1 base from J, with 15 bases between. The CDR3 covers 17 residues. The CDR3 DNA is TGTGCCAGCAGCTTAGCACCACCAGACTGGGGTAACTATGGCTACACCTTC. It translates to CASSLAPPDWGNYGYTF.